The present T cell receptor beta chain was sequenced within a study of T cell responses to AZD1222 COVID-19 vaccine. The study's findings and limits: No repertoire was sampled before or during the peak T cell response, only after it. Most donors were white British, females outnumbered males, and clonal diversity was possibly underestimated.

To note about this clone: Its target is not known.

Method: immunoSEQ multiplex PCR; TCRdb's copy keeps in-frame clones and lacks some. The table lists 100,000 to 150,000 clones, roughly 85% of them singletons. The CDR3 has 15 residues. V was shortened by 5 bases and J by 1 base, with 14 bases between the two germline ends. Germline CDR1 reads SGHVS; CDR2 reads FQNEAQ. This rearrangement joins TRBV7-8 to TRBJ1-1; D is perhaps TRBD1 (6 bases). Sequencing used peripheral blood, obtained on day 0 of AZD1222 vaccination. This sequence originates from an adult in good health. CDR3 residues: CASSPPRGANTEAFF. DNA for the CDR3: TGTGCCAGCAGCCCCCCCCGGGGGGCGAACACTGAAGCTTTCTTT.